The entry that follows covers one T cell receptor beta chain sequence. Authors' methods: For nucleated cells, counts were estimated from reference gene primer amplification. The repertoire was sequenced with immunoSEQ multiplex PCR; TCRdb's copy has only in-frame clones and lacks some. Clonal size and the V and J genes are those of that table, whereas D and trimming came from the DNA. The profile shows about 170,000 clones, about 80% of them singletons. This specimen comes from a study of blood T cell repertoires in COVID-19. On the study more broadly: Donors of Cohort 3 who recovered were those that had two negative PCRs, clearance, or symptom resolution. In each case, the material was cDNA or gDNA derived from T cells, B-cell-depleted T cells, or PBMCs.

Individuals aged about 18 to 90 years were recruited from about two dozen US areas. The sequence was obtained from a woman in her 70s in a cohort exposed to, infected with or recovered from COVID-19 (not recorded which). The sample taken for sequencing was PBMCs or T cells enriched from blood (not recorded which).

CDR3: CASIKQGGTEAFF. CDR3 coding DNA: TGTGCCAGCATTAAACAGGGGGGCACTGAAGCTTTCTTT. The chain is built from TRBV12-3 or TRBV12-4 and TRBJ1-1, with 8 bases matching TRBD1. The V segment lost 7 bases and the J segment 4 bases; nucleotides outside the gene matches: 5. The CDR3 sequence is 13 residues long.